This T cell receptor (beta chain) was sequenced during a study of cytomegalovirus exposure and HLA in healthy donors. PCR employed 60 Vbeta and 13 Jbeta primers. The assay was immunoSEQ multiplex PCR, and TCRdb's table has in-frame clones only and misses some. The table has fewer than 250,000 clones, around 78% seen once. The CDR3 covers 15 residues. In germline, CDR1 is MNHNY, CDR2 SVGAGI (reference sequence). V was clipped by 5 bases and J by 3 bases; unmatched bases: 7. The chain carries TRBV6-6 and TRBJ2-7; 10 bases match TRBD2. The sequenced material came from PBMCs. The clonotype comes from a woman aged 25-40 years in good health and CMV-seropositive. CDR3 sequence: CASSKGLAVGYEQYF. For the CDR3, the DNA is TGTGCCAGCAGTAAAGGACTAGCGGTAGGCTACGAGCAGTACTTC.